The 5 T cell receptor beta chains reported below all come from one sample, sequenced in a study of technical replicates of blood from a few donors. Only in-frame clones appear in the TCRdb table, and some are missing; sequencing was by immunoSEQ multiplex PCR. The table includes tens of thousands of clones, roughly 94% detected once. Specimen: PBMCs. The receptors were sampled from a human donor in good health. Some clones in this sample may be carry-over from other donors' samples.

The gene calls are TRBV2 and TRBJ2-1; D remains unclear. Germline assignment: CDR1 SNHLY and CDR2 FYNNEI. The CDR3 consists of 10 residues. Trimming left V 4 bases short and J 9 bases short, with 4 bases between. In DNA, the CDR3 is TGTGCCAGCAGTGTGCGTGAGCAGTTCTTC. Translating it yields CASSVREQFF.

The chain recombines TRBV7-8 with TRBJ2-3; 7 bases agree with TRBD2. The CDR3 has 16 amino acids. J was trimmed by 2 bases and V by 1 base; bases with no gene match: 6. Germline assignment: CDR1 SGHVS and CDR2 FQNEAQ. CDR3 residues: CASSLGWDYPTDTQYF. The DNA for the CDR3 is TGTGCCAGCAGCTTAGGATGGGACTACCCCACAGATACGCAGTATTTT.

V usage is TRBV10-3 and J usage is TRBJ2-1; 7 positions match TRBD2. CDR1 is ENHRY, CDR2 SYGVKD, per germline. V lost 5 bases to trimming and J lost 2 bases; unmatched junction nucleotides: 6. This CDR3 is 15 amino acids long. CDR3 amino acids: CAISYPSGTYNEQFF. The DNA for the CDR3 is TGTGCCATCAGTTATCCAAGCGGGACCTACAATGAGCAGTTCTTC.

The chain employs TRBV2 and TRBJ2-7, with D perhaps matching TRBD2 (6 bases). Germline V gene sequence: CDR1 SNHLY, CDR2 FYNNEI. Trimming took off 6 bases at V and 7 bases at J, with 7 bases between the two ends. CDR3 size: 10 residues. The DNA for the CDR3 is TGTGCCAGCAGGCGGGGTGAGCAGTACTTC. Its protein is CASRRGEQYF.

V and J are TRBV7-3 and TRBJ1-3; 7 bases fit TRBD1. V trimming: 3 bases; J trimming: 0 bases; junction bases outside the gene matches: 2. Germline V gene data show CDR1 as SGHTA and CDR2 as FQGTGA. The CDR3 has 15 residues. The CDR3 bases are TGTGCCAGCAGCTTCGACAGGGTCTCTGGAAACACCATATATTTT. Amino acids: CASSFDRVSGNTIYF.